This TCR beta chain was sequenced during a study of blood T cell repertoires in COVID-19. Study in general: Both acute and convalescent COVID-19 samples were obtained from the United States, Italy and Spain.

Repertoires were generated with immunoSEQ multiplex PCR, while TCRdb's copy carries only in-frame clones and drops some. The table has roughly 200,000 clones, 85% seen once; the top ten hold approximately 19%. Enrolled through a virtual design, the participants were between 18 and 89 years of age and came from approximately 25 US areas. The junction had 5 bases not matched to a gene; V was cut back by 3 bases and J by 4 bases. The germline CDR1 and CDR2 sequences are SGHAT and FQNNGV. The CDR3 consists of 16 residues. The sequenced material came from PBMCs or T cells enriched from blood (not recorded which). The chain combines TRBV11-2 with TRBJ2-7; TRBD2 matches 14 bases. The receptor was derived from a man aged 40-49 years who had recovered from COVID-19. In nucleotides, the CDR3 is TGTGCCAGCAGCTTTCGACTAGCGGGAGGGCCGTACGAGCAGTACTTC. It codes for CASSFRLAGGPYEQYF.